This entry features one T cell receptor beta chain sequence. What it binds is not known. CDR1 and CDR2 (germline): SGHRS, YFSETQ. The CDR3 contains 14 residues. The sample is drawn from a study of post-analysis software for immune sequencing data. The overall study: Relapsing-remitting, secondary progressive and progressive-relapsing forms of multiple sclerosis all featured among disease courses.

Study conclusions and caveats: A handful of TRBV segments appeared more often in patients than in controls, and TRBV5-6, TRBV5-1 and TRBV20-1 were among these.

Libraries were made from TCR beta cDNA, and they carried unique molecular identifiers. A population of about 0.95 to 10 million T cells gave rise to roughly 0.5 million cDNA molecules. From the PCR reads, TCRdb called clonotypes with MiXCR, one entry per CDR3 protein. This table has roughly 870,000 distinct CDR3 sequences, approximately 53% appearing once. Input material: blood. The receptor was derived from a girl aged 10 to 17 with multiple sclerosis. The J gene is TRBJ2-7, the V gene TRBV5-1; tentative D call: TRBD1 (6 bases). The end of the DNA aligns better with TRBJ2-5, so the J call may be wrong. This CDR3 reads CASSSDRSRETQYF. As DNA, the CDR3 is TGCGCCAGCAGCTCAGACAGGAGCAGGGAGACCCAGTACTTC.